The rows below give T cell receptor beta chains drawn from one sample of a study of cytomegalovirus exposure and HLA in healthy donors. Repertoires were generated with immunoSEQ multiplex PCR, while TCRdb's copy carries only in-frame clones and drops some. The top ten clones hold roughly 0.6% of a sample with 200,000 to 250,000 clones, 76% of them seen once. Sequencing used PBMCs. These receptors were collected from a man between 18 and 29 years old in good health and CMV-seronegative. The CDR3 runs from the conserved cysteine through the conserved F or W. A D gene is named only where the DNA matches it firmly. Size values are once, few and many counts, or a class for expanded clones, and some rows have none.

J gene,clone size,D gene,V gene,CDR3 protein,CDR3 DNA
TRBJ2-2,.,.,TRBV4-1,CASSPAGFELTGELFF,TGCGCCAGCAGCCCAGCCGGGTTCGAACTCACCGGGGAGCTGTTTTTT
TRBJ2-2,.,TRBD1,TRBV5-1,CASSVGQMTNTGELFF,TGCGCCAGCAGCGTGGGACAGATGACGAACACCGGGGAGCTGTTTTTT
TRBJ2-1,.,.,TRBV27,CASSQYNEQFF,TGTGCCAGCAGTCAATACAATGAGCAGTTCTTC
TRBJ1-2,few,TRBD1,TRBV28,CASSLGAGGKDGYTF,TGTGCCAGCAGTTTAGGAGCAGGGGGTAAAGATGGCTACACCTTC
TRBJ1-2,.,.,TRBV6-6,CASSYLGAQGYTF,TGTGCCAGCAGTTACCTAGGGGCGCAGGGCTACACCTTC
TRBJ2-2,.,TRBD1,TRBV7-9,CASRHGQGVNTGELFF,TGTGCCAGCAGACATGGACAGGGGGTGAACACCGGGGAGCTGTTTTTT
TRBJ2-7,.,TRBD2,TRBV6-5,CASSYGSSGYEQYF,TGTGCCAGCAGTTACGGCTCTAGCGGCTACGAGCAGTACTTC
TRBJ1-1,.,.,TRBV27,CASSPVRISTLNTEAFF,TGTGCCAGCAGTCCCGTCCGAATTTCCACTTTGAACACTGAAGCTTTCTTT
TRBJ2-7,.,.,TRBV14,CASSQVRRGLIYEQYF,TGTGCCAGCAGCCAAGTTCGGAGGGGATTGATCTACGAGCAGTACTTC
TRBJ2-3,.,TRBD2,TRBV9,CASSASGRVADTQYF,TGTGCCAGCAGCGCTAGCGGGAGGGTAGCAGATACGCAGTATTTT
TRBJ1-1,.,.,TRBV29-1,CSVGAPIGNTEAFF,TGCAGCGTTGGGGCCCCAATAGGGAACACTGAAGCTTTCTTT
TRBJ2-3,.,.,TRBV4-1,CASSQVSIRLAGGARTDTQYF,TGCGCCAGCAGCCAAGTCTCGATTCGACTAGCAGGGGGCGCCCGCACAGATACGCAGTATTTT
TRBJ2-7,.,TRBD1,TRBV27,CASSPRSQGADGVQYF,TGTGCCAGCAGCCCTCGCTCACAGGGGGCGGACGGGGTGCAGTACTTC
TRBJ2-7,.,.,TRBV7-7,CASSPGHGNEQYF,TGTGCTAGCAGCCCGGGACACGGTAACGAGCAGTACTTC
TRBJ2-1,.,TRBD2,TRBV30,CAWSVRLAVYNEQFF,TGTGCCTGGAGTGTAAGGCTAGCGGTCTACAATGAGCAGTTCTTC
TRBJ2-7,.,.,TRBV5-1,CASSLADQREQYF,TGCGCCAGCAGCTTGGCCGATCAGAGGGAGCAGTACTTC
TRBJ2-7,.,.,TRBV7-3,CASSLNVGNYEQYF,TGTGCCAGCAGCTTAAATGTCGGGAACTACGAGCAGTACTTC
TRBJ2-1,.,TRBD2,TRBV5-1,CASSPLADPIDEQFF,TGCGCCAGCAGTCCCCTAGCGGATCCCATTGATGAGCAGTTCTTC
TRBJ1-2,.,.,TRBV18,CASSPPRRANYGYTF,TGTGCCAGCTCACCACCGCGAAGAGCTAACTATGGCTACACCTTC
TRBJ2-2,.,.,TRBV13,CASSFRGGELFF,TGTGCCAGCAGCTTTCGGGGCGGGGAGCTGTTTTTT
TRBJ2-1,.,TRBD1,TRBV7-9,CAIRTGEDEQFF,TGTGCCATCCGGACAGGGGAGGACGAGCAGTTCTTC
TRBJ2-2,.,.,TRBV2,CASSEAGANTGELFF,TGTGCCAGCAGTGAAGCAGGGGCGAACACCGGGGAGCTGTTTTTT
TRBJ1-1,.,.,TRBV5-1,CASQPGSPNTEAFF,TGCGCCAGCCAGCCGGGATCCCCGAACACTGAAGCTTTCTTT
TRBJ2-7,few,TRBD1,TRBV6-6,CASSYSDRGLEQYF,TGTGCCAGCAGTTACTCGGACAGGGGGCTTGAGCAGTACTTC
TRBJ2-7,.,TRBD2,TRBV15,CATSRVAGGYEQYF,TGTGCCACCAGCAGAGTGGCGGGAGGCTACGAGCAGTACTTC
TRBJ2-2,.,.,TRBV18,CASSPRDTPSGELFF,TGTGCCAGCTCACCCCGGGACACGCCGTCCGGGGAGCTGTTTTTT
TRBJ1-3,.,.,TRBV5-1,CASSLDRGSRSGNTIYF,TGCGCCAGCAGCTTGGACCGGGGGTCTCGCTCTGGAAACACCATATATTTT
TRBJ2-2,.,.,TRBV2,CASMTGSNTGELFF,TGTGCCAGCATGACAGGCTCGAACACCGGGGAGCTGTTTTTT
TRBJ1-1,.,TRBD1,TRBV10-1,CASSDFNRGNEAFF,TGCGCCAGCAGTGACTTTAACAGGGGGAACGAAGCTTTCTTT
TRBJ1-5,.,.,TRBV2,CASSARGHPNQPQHF,TGTGCCAGCAGCGCTAGGGGACACCCCAATCAGCCCCAGCATTTT
TRBJ2-7,.,TRBD2,TRBV28,CASSWGGYEQYF,TGTGCCAGCAGTTGGGGGGGGTACGAGCAGTACTTC
TRBJ2-1,.,.,TRBV15,CATSVGGVEQFF,TGTGCCACCAGCGTAGGGGGAGTGGAGCAGTTCTTC
TRBJ2-7,once,.,TRBV7-9,CASSFTGRDEQYF,TGTGCCAGCAGCTTTACAGGGAGGGACGAGCAGTACTTC
TRBJ1-1,.,.,TRBV6-5,CASGRGRTEAFF,TGTGCCAGCGGTAGGGGCAGGACTGAAGCTTTCTTT
TRBJ2-5,.,TRBD2,TRBV4-2,CASSQARASGSETQYF,TGTGCCAGCAGCCAAGCCAGGGCTAGCGGGAGTGAGACCCAGTACTTC
TRBJ1-2,.,TRBD1,TRBV6-5,CASSYGFRTGAYGYTF,TGTGCCAGCAGTTATGGGTTCCGGACAGGGGCCTATGGCTACACCTTC
TRBJ2-7,.,.,TRBV4-2,CASSQEVRAGEQYF,TGTGCCAGCAGCCAAGAGGTGAGGGCTGGGGAGCAGTACTTC
TRBJ2-1,once,.,TRBV14,CASSQSRPRGLQFF,TGTGCCAGCAGCCAGTCACGGCCGCGCGGCCTGCAGTTCTTC
TRBJ1-2,.,.,TRBV5-1,CASSLDGSGNGYTF,TGCGCCAGCAGCTTGGACGGGAGTGGCAATGGCTACACCTTC
TRBJ1-4,.,TRBD1,TRBV5-1,CASRAGTGDEKLFF,TGCGCCAGCAGGGCCGGGACAGGGGATGAAAAACTGTTTTTT
TRBJ2-2,.,.,TRBV5-1,CASSLGVTTGELFF,TGCGCCAGCAGCTTGGGGGTGACTACCGGGGAGCTGTTTTTT
TRBJ1-1,.,.,TRBV6-5,CASSFGQLNTEAFF,TGTGCCAGCAGTTTCGGACAGTTGAACACTGAAGCTTTCTTT
TRBJ1-1,.,TRBD1,TRBV30,CAGTENTEAFF,TGTGCCGGGACAGAAAACACTGAAGCTTTCTTT
TRBJ2-5,.,TRBD2,TRBV5-1,CASSREGGQETQYF,TGCGCCAGCAGCCGGGAGGGGGGGCAAGAGACCCAGTACTTC
TRBJ1-1,.,.,TRBV14,CASGNQGGTEAFF,TGTGCCAGCGGCAACCAGGGAGGTACTGAAGCTTTCTTT
TRBJ2-3,.,TRBD1,TRBV4-1,CASSQPGGRFYTQYF,TGCGCCAGCAGCCAACCAGGGGGCAGGTTCTATACGCAGTATTTT
TRBJ2-3,.,.,TRBV28,CASSFRAGSDTQYF,TGTGCCAGCAGTTTCCGAGCAGGGTCAGATACGCAGTATTTT
TRBJ1-4,few,.,TRBV5-1,CASTRGGATNEKLFF,TGCGCCAGCACTCGAGGGGGGGCAACTAATGAAAAACTGTTTTTT
TRBJ1-4,.,.,TRBV7-9,CSSSTPGEGEGEKLFF,TGTTCCAGCAGCACCCCCGGAGAAGGGGAAGGTGAAAAACTGTTTTTT
TRBJ2-7,.,TRBD2,TRBV5-1,CASSLGLAGRSYAQYF,TGCGCCAGCAGCCTGGGACTAGCGGGGCGCTCCTACGCGCAGTACTTC